The 10 T cell receptor beta chains given below trace back to one sample, sequenced in a study of cytomegalovirus exposure and HLA in healthy donors (dated by TCRdb to 2016 to 2017). Library construction relied on the immunoSEQ multiplex PCR assay. For the multiplex PCR, a mixture combining 60 forward primers for TCR Vbeta segments and 13 reverse primers for TCR Jbeta segments was used. TCRdb mirrors the immuneACCESS table, restricted to in-frame sequences. Some clones are absent from its copies; in checked studies, under half trace to an unresolved V gene, and the reason for the others is unknown. This sample gives approximately 190,000 clones in total; 75% to 90% of them show up just once. Clones ranked in the top ten supply less than 0.85% of the sample. The sequenced sample was PBMCs. Receptors were obtained from a woman aged 18 to 35 in good health and CMV-seronegative.

V usage is TRBV29-1 and J usage is TRBJ2-7; D not certain. There are 13 residues in the CDR3. The germline gives CDR1 SQVTM, CDR2 ANQGSEA. Trimming removed 2 bases at V and 5 bases at J, with 13 bases between. Here the CDR3 DNA reads TGCAGCGTTGAACCCCCAGGAATCAACGAGCAGTACTTC. Translating it yields CSVEPPGINEQYF.

J is TRBJ1-1 and V is TRBV18, with 7 bases fitting TRBD1. The CDR3 is 18 residues long. The germline V gene has CDR1 KGHSH and CDR2 LQKENI. V lost 5 bases and J lost 1; bases outside the gene matches: 16. In DNA, the CDR3 is TGTGCCAGCTCAGATAACCCGGGACAGCTTTCGTCGAACACTGAAGCTTTCTTT. It encodes CASSDNPGQLSSNTEAFF.

V and J are TRBV19 and TRBJ2-6; no definite D call. This CDR3 region has 15 residues. Germline V CDR1 and CDR2: LNHDA, SQIVND (reference sequence). The V end lost 7 bases, the J end lost 0 bases, and 10 bases lay between the germline ends. The CDR3 sequence is CASIASFSGANVLTF. The CDR3 nucleotides are TGTGCCAGTATCGCCAGTTTCTCTGGGGCCAACGTCCTGACTTTC.

V gene TRBV20-1 combines with J gene TRBJ1-1, with D possibly matching TRBD1 (5 bases). Germline CDR1 DFQATT, CDR2 SNEGSKA (reference sequence). This CDR3 has 9 amino acids. Trimming removed 6 bases at V and 10 bases at J, with 9 bases between. The CDR3 protein is CSAIQGAFF. CDR3 DNA sequence: TGCAGTGCCATCCAGGGAGCTTTCTTT.

This clone was observed a few times. The rearrangement uses TRBV2 and TRBJ1-2; TRBD1 matches 7 bases. The CDR3 is made up of 13 amino acids. Per the germline V gene, CDR1 is SNHLY and CDR2 is FYNNEI. V lost 6 bases and J lost 0; bases outside the gene matches: 1. The chain's CDR3 is CASSGTANYGYTF. The CDR3 coding sequence is TGTGCCAGCAGCGGGACAGCTAACTATGGCTACACCTTC.

The chain joins TRBV18 to TRBJ2-5, with D tentatively TRBD2 (6 bases). The CDR3 extends over 14 amino acids. Trimming took 0 bases from V and 3 from J, leaving 8 bases between them. Germline V CDR1 and CDR2: KGHSH, LQKENI. The CDR3 DNA is TGTGCCAGCTCACCACCGGAGGGCGAAGAGACCCAGTACTTC. Translated, it gives CASSPPEGEETQYF.

This sequence joins TRBV28 and TRBJ2-1; 8 positions agree with TRBD2. The length of the CDR3 is 16 residues. J gave up 3 bases and V 5 bases, and 9 bases lay outside the gene matches. Per germline, CDR1 MDHEN and CDR2 SYDVKM. Here the CDR3 reads CASSPPQREIYNEQFF. The CDR3 DNA reads as TGTGCCAGCAGTCCCCCCCAGCGGGAGATCTACAATGAGCAGTTCTTC.

The chain uses TRBV28 and TRBJ1-5; a weak D match, TRBD1 (5 bases). Trimming took 5 bases from V and 7 from J, leaving 18 bases between them. This CDR3 spans 15 amino acids. Per germline, CDR1 MDHEN and CDR2 SYDVKM. CDR3 sequence: CASSQRQMVGQPQHF. CDR3 in DNA: TGTGCCAGCAGTCAACGACAGATGGTGGGGCAGCCCCAGCATTTT.

This clone was seen a single time. Other nucleotide sequences from this sample produce the same CDR3. The CDR3 coding sequence is TGTGCCAGCAGCCGACTAGCGGGAGGGACCGGGGAGCTGTTTTTT. It yields the protein CASSRLAGGTGELFF. V and J are TRBV27 and TRBJ2-2; 14 bases agree with TRBD2. From germline, CDR1 is MNHEY and CDR2 SMNVEV (reference sequence). This CDR3 contains 15 residues. Unmatched junction bases numbered 2, after V lost 6 bases and J lost 5 bases.

J is TRBJ2-7 and V is TRBV28; 11 bases align to TRBD2. V trimming: 5 bases; J trimming: 3 bases; junction bases outside the gene matches: 12. The CDR3 spans 17 residues. Germline V lookup: CDR1 MDHEN, CDR2 SYDVKM. CDR3 nucleotide sequence: TGTGCCAGCAGTCTAAGTACCGTAGGACTAGCGGGCTACGAGCAGTACTTC. Translation: CASSLSTVGLAGYEQYF.